This T cell receptor (beta chain) was profiled in a study of blood T cell repertoires in COVID-19 (dated by TCRdb to 2018 to 2021). About the investigation overall: Samples covering the acute and convalescent phases of COVID-19 were provided by collaborators in the United States, Italy and Spain. The prospective study material was composed of cDNA or gDNA derived from T cells, B-cell-depleted T cells, or PBMCs. The dataset comprised deeply sampled blood TCRbeta repertoires from subjects exposed to, actively infected with, or recovered from COVID-19. A freely available public database, intended as a resource for researchers studying the immune response to SARS-CoV-2, is where the repertoires were released. Samples came from the ongoing ImmuneRACE study (first 160 participants) plus 1,254 subjects from 6 global collaborators. A de-identified subject ID, COVID-19 status, age in years and sex were almost always included in the sample metadata. Where available, HLA class I and class II types were obtained from metadata supplied by the sample provider rather than from assay-based typing.

TCRbeta CDR3 regions were amplified from genomic DNA by means of the immunoSEQ Assay, a bias-controlled multiplex PCR. For the original study's pipeline: The number of nucleated cells in each sample was estimated from the amplification of reference gene primers within the assay. To quantify the absolute abundance of each unique TCRbeta CDR3 rearrangement, sequence reads were collapsed and filtered. Productive Simpson clonality was computed per sample as the square root of Simpson's diversity index over productive rearrangements. Drawn from immuneACCESS, this table holds only the in-frame rearrangements with V and J called that TCRdb kept. Clones are partly lost; checked studies trace under half to an unresolved V gene and leave the rest unexplained. V and J calls and clone size follow that table, whereas D and trimming were derived from the DNA. The sample profile shows 150,000 to 200,000 clones; about three quarters of them were found once. The ten top clones hold roughly 25% of the sample.

Findings and caveats that apply to the study as a whole: How much clinical and demographic metadata was included differed by source and by participant, and the metadata was provided uncurated.

CDR1 and CDR2 were assigned from the germline V gene as SGHTA and FQGNSA. V is cut back by 5 bases and J by 4 bases, with 7 bases in the junction unmatched. The CDR3 spans 14 residues, from the cysteine through the phenylalanine. The DNA shown is the 42-base CDR3, in frame from base 1. To note about this clone: Its cognate antigen has yet to be identified. There are no base qualities to consult, and no much larger clone falls within one base.

The collaborating institutions used their own protocols to collect whole blood in K2EDTA tubes. For TCRbeta analysis, collaborator samples were shipped as frozen whole blood, as isolated PBMCs, or as DNA extracted from either sample type. The sequence was collected from a woman aged 70-85 years with acute or convalescent COVID-19. Sample: peripheral blood. The sequence is built from TRBV7-2 and TRBJ1-1; 7 bases in between match TRBD1. The DNA reads as follows: TGTGCCAGCAGCGTAAACAGGGGTATCACTGAAGCTTTCTTT. Its coded protein is CASSVNRGITEAFF.